Each of the 28 T cell receptor beta chains below was sequenced from the same sample in a study of blood T cells in healthy people across ages. A second 7 to 11 cycle PCR used barcoded and J-beta primers. Using its own MiXCR run on the 5' RACE reads, TCRdb lists one record per CDR3 protein. The data hold some 290,000 distinct CDR3 sequences, with 25% to 30% observed a single time. The sample taken for sequencing was blood. The origin of the receptors is a woman between 65 and 79 years old in good health.

The V and J genes are TRBV27 and TRBJ1-4, with TRBD1 matching 8 bases. Germline-derived CDR1 and CDR2 are MNHEY and SMNVEV (reference sequence). V shed 6 bases and J 5 bases; nucleotides not matched to a gene: 8. This CDR3 is 15 amino acids long. The CDR3 DNA reads TGTGCCAGCAGAACCGGACAGGGATTAAATGAAAAACTGTTTTTT. This codes for CASRTGQGLNEKLFF. The full variable domain, in which reference TRBV27 and TRBJ1-4 provide the parts outside the CDR3, is EAQVTQNPRYLITVTGKKLTVTCSQNMNHEYMSWYRQDPGLGLRQIYYSMNVEVTDKGDVPEGYKVSRKEKRNFPLILESPSPNQTSLYFCASRTGQGLNEKLFFGSGTQLSVL.

In DNA, the CDR3 is TGTGCCAGCAGTTTAGGATCAGGGTTTGAAAAACTGTTTTTT. Amino acids: CASSLGSGFEKLFF. J is TRBJ1-4 and V is TRBV12-3 or TRBV12-4; tentatively, D is TRBD1 (5 bases). V lost 1 base, J lost 7 bases, and 10 bases lay in between. The CDR3 has 14 residues.

The rearrangement joins TRBV5-5 to TRBJ2-7, with 7 positions matching TRBD1. After removal of 4 bases from V and 6 bases from J, the junction contained 13 bases not matched to a gene. The CDR3 consists of 15 residues. Germline V gives CDR1 SGHKS, CDR2 YYEKEE (reference sequence). The CDR3 DNA sequence: TGTGCCAGCAGCCAGACAGGGTCTATCTATGGCGAGCAGTACTTC. Amino acids: CASSQTGSIYGEQYF.

The chain joins TRBV18 to TRBJ2-1, with D perhaps TRBD2 (6 bases). CDR3 length: 15 amino acids. With 2 bases removed from V and 4 bases from J, the gap between germline ends came to 12 bases. Germline V lookup: CDR1 KGHSH, CDR2 LQKENI. The CDR3 DNA is TGTGCCAGCTCACCAAATAGCGGTCAATACAATGAGCAGTTCTTC. This sequence encodes CASSPNSGQYNEQFF.

This sequence joins TRBV12-3 or TRBV12-4 and TRBJ2-1; TRBD1 matches 8 bases. V dropped 5 bases and J dropped 4; count of bases not matched to a gene: 10. CDR3 length equals 16 residues. The chain's CDR3 is CASSASGTGVYNEQFF. CDR3 bases: TGTGCCAGCAGTGCCTCCGGGACAGGAGTATACAATGAGCAGTTCTTC.

V gene TRBV28 combines with J gene TRBJ2-5, with D possibly matching TRBD2 (5 bases). The J call could be wrong; TRBJ2-7 is a better fit for the DNA end. Germline V CDR1 and CDR2: MDHEN, SYDVKM. The CDR3 runs 16 residues. As DNA, the CDR3 is TGTGCCAGCAGATCACGTAGGGAGCCGAGCTCCTACGAGCAGTACTTC. Translation: CASRSRREPSSYEQYF.

V usage is TRBV29-1 and J usage is TRBJ2-1; D gene uncertain. CDR1 is SQVTM, CDR2 ANQGSEA, per germline. There are 11 residues in the CDR3. V shed 3 bases and J shed 8 bases, with 8 bases lying between them. The CDR3 nucleotides read TGCAGCGTTGAGGGCGATGATGAGCAGTTCTTC. Translated: CSVEGDDEQFF.

This clonotype was found a few times. V is TRBV20-1 and J is TRBJ1-4; perhaps TRBD1 as D (6 bases). The CDR3 has 17 amino acids. Germline V CDR1 and CDR2: DFQATT, SNEGSKA (reference sequence). Trimming stripped 2 bases from V and 5 bases from J, with 21 bases between. The CDR3 loop reads CSARLAGGGVRNEKLFF. In DNA form, the CDR3 reads TGCAGTGCTAGACTAGCCGGAGGGGGGGTGAGGAATGAAAAACTGTTTTTT.

This clonotype was seen more than once but under ten times. The chain's CDR3 is CASSPGRLSSDTQYF. DNA for the CDR3: TGTGCCAGCAGCCCCGGACGCCTCAGCTCAGATACGCAGTATTTT. The chain uses TRBV28 and TRBJ2-3; no clear D. Trimming took 6 bases from V and 4 from J, leaving 17 bases between them. Germline assignment: CDR1 MDHEN and CDR2 SYDVKM. This CDR3 contains 15 residues.

This clonotype showed up just a few times. This sequence joins TRBV20-1 and TRBJ2-7, with TRBD2 matching over 8 bases. Germline V gene lookup returns CDR1 DFQATT and CDR2 SNEGSKA (reference sequence). This CDR3 is 15 amino acids long. Trimming took 6 bases from V and 7 from J; bases not matched to a gene: 17. The CDR3 spells CSAVPFYGRAGEQYF. CDR3 DNA: TGCAGTGCCGTCCCCTTCTACGGGAGGGCCGGTGAGCAGTACTTC.

The J gene is TRBJ1-2, the V gene TRBV5-5; D remains ambiguous. CDR3 length equals 12 residues. Looked up from germline, CDR1 is SGHKS and CDR2 is YYEKEE (reference sequence). V lost 4 bases and J 8 bases, leaving 12 bases between the germline ends. CDR3 bases: TGTGCCAGCAGCCTACCCGGTAAAGGCTACACCTTC. It translates to CASSLPGKGYTF.

This clonotype has ten or more counts. The chain has TRBV6-5 and TRBJ1-1, with 8 bases fitting TRBD1. This CDR3 has 14 amino acids. Germline V gene sequence: CDR1 MNHEY, CDR2 SVGAGI. J was trimmed by 11 bases and V by 0 bases; bases with no gene match: 8. The CDR3 is CASSYSGRGLGAFF. DNA for the CDR3: TGTGCCAGCAGTTACTCGGGCAGGGGGCTCGGGGCTTTCTTT.

Only a few counts were recorded for this clonotype. As DNA, the CDR3 is TGTGCCAGCAGCTTATCGGGGGGTACTGAAAAACTGTTTTTT. This gives the protein CASSLSGGTEKLFF. V gene TRBV7-2 combines with J gene TRBJ1-4; the D gene is possibly TRBD1 (5 bases). V lost 2 bases, J lost 7 bases, and 11 bases lay in between. Germline assignment: CDR1 SGHTA and CDR2 FQGNSA. This CDR3 is 14 amino acids long.

There are a few counts of this clonotype. The rearrangement joins TRBV12-3 or TRBV12-4 to TRBJ1-5, with D perhaps matching TRBD1 (5 bases). The ends were cut back, 2 bases at V and 5 bases at J, with 7 bases in the middle. The CDR3 runs to 13 residues. The CDR3 sequence is CASSLSQDQPQHF. CDR3 bases: TGTGCCAGCAGTTTATCACAGGATCAGCCCCAGCATTTT.

This clonotype was seen only a few times. The chain couples TRBV6-2 or TRBV6-3 to TRBJ2-7, with D perhaps TRBD2 (6 bases). The CDR3 spans 15 residues. In germline, CDR1 is MNHEY, CDR2 SVGEGT. The V and J ends lost 3 bases and 2 bases respectively, with 14 bases between them. The CDR3 here is CASSYQYGGTYEQYF. CDR3 in DNA: TGTGCCAGCAGTTATCAGTATGGCGGGACCTACGAGCAGTACTTC.

This clonotype was recorded a few times. The J gene is TRBJ1-1, the V gene TRBV7-2; D gene uncertain. V lost 5 bases, J lost 0 bases, and 10 bases lay in between. Germline assignment: CDR1 SGHTA and CDR2 FQGNSA. This CDR3 is 14 amino acids long. Here the CDR3 DNA reads TGTGCCAGCAGCCCCCGCCGGGTGAACACTGAAGCTTTCTTT. Translated, it gives CASSPRRVNTEAFF.

This chain connects TRBV10-3 to TRBJ2-5; the D gene is possibly TRBD1 (5 bases). Gene TRBJ2-1 matches the end of the DNA better, so the J call may be wrong. Germline V CDR1 and CDR2: ENHRY, SYGVKD. This CDR3 has 14 residues. The CDR3 DNA reads TGTGCCATCAGTGAGGGCAGGGTAGGCGATGAGCAGTTCTTC. Protein product: CAISEGRVGDEQFF.

This clonotype was observed a handful of times. The V gene is TRBV4-1, the J gene TRBJ2-7; TRBD1 matches 10 bases. J was trimmed by 5 bases and V by 3 bases; bases with no gene match: 10. The CDR3 length is 16 residues. Germline V gene data show CDR1 as MGHRA and CDR2 as YSYEKL. The CDR3: CASSHPGRTGGNEQYF. Here the CDR3 DNA reads TGCGCCAGCAGCCACCCCGGACGGACAGGGGGAAACGAGCAGTACTTC.

This chain links TRBV6-6 with TRBJ2-5; D is tentatively TRBD1 or TRBD2 (5 bases each). CDR3 length: 12 amino acids. Trimming cost V 4 bases and J 5 bases, with 8 bases left between them. The germline V gene has CDR1 MNHNY and CDR2 SVGAGI (reference sequence). CDR3 sequence reads: CASSWGFETQYF. The CDR3 DNA reads as TGTGCCAGCAGTTGGGGGTTCGAGACCCAGTACTTC.

This chain uses TRBV12-3 or TRBV12-4 with TRBJ2-7; D possibly matches TRBD1 or TRBD2 (5 bases each). V was shortened by 3 bases and J by 3 bases, with 18 bases between the two germline ends. This CDR3 contains 16 residues. This CDR3 reads CASSLGVGGGVYEQYF. The CDR3 DNA reads as TGTGCCAGCAGTTTGGGGGTCGGAGGTGGCGTCTACGAGCAGTACTTC.

The chain joins TRBV7-8 to TRBJ2-1; D perhaps matches TRBD2 (6 bases). CDR1 is SGHVS, CDR2 FQNEAQ, per germline. V lost 5 bases, J lost 0 bases, and 14 bases lay in between. The length of the CDR3 is 16 residues. Written as DNA, the CDR3 is TGTGCCAGCAGCCCCCTGGAGGGCCGCTCCTACAATGAGCAGTTCTTC. It translates to CASSPLEGRSYNEQFF.

The chain links TRBV5-1 to TRBJ1-1; D is perhaps TRBD1 (5 bases). The V gene's germline CDR1 is SGHRS and CDR2 YFSETQ. CDR3 length: 15 residues. Trimming stripped 2 bases from V and 7 bases from J, with 18 bases between. CDR3 protein: CASSLDFGTSGEAFF. DNA for the CDR3: TGCGCCAGCAGCTTAGATTTCGGGACGAGCGGTGAAGCTTTCTTT.

The chain uses TRBV7-2 and TRBJ1-5; D is undetermined. Germline loops: CDR1 SGHTA, CDR2 FQGNSA. V gave up 3 bases and J gave up 3 bases, with 9 bases separating them. The CDR3 has 14 amino acids. The DNA of the CDR3 is TGTGCCAGCAGCTTTGGCAGGAACAATCAGCCCCAGCATTTT. Translated: CASSFGRNNQPQHF.

The J gene is TRBJ1-1, the V gene TRBV25-1; weak D call: TRBD1 (6 bases). The CDR3 has 13 amino acids. The germline V gene has CDR1 MGHDK and CDR2 SYGVNS. V was trimmed by 6 bases and J by 4 bases, leaving 12 bases between them. Here the CDR3 reads CASRQGLGTEAFF. The CDR3 DNA is TGTGCCAGCAGACAGGGTTTGGGCACTGAAGCTTTCTTT.

This chain links TRBV5-1 with TRBJ1-5; 7 bases map to TRBD1. CDR3 length equals 15 residues. CDR1 SGHRS and CDR2 YFSETQ come from the germline V gene. Losses at the gene ends were 3 bases for V and 6 bases for J; bases not matched to a gene: 9. Here the CDR3 DNA reads TGCGCCAGCAGCTATACAGGGGATATGGGTCAGCCCCAGCATTTT. Its protein product is CASSYTGDMGQPQHF.

Points on this clonotype: Sequence at one end of the junction differs from germline and may be a read error. The chain has TRBV6-4 and TRBJ2-5; 10 positions agree with TRBD2. This CDR3 is built from 15 residues. Per germline, CDR1 MRHNA and CDR2 SNTAGT. The CDR3: CASNDLAGVLQTQYF. The CDR3 region has the DNA TGTGCCAGCAATGACCTAGCGGGAGTACTGCAGACCCAGTACTTC.

This clonotype was counted between two and nine times. The rearrangement links TRBV14 to TRBJ1-4, with a weak D call TRBD1 (5 bases). V lost 6 bases and J lost 5, with 16 bases in between. The CDR3 sequence is 15 residues long. CDR1 is SGHDN and CDR2 is FVKESK in the germline V gene. CDR3 in DNA: TGTGCCAGCAGGAGACAAGGGGACCGGAATGAAAAACTGTTTTTT. As protein: CASRRQGDRNEKLFF.

The chain has TRBV29-1 and TRBJ2-3; D ambiguous. Germline V gene lookup returns CDR1 SQVTM and CDR2 ANQGSEA. The CDR3 runs to 12 residues. V was clipped by 2 bases and J by 3 bases, with 6 bases between them. The CDR3 sequence: CSVEKGTDTQYF. In DNA, the CDR3 is TGCAGCGTTGAAAAGGGAACAGATACGCAGTATTTT.